A selection of T cell receptor beta chains follows, all from one sample in a study of blood T cells in healthy people across ages. Using its own MiXCR run on the 5' RACE reads, TCRdb lists one record per CDR3 protein. The data show about 640,000 distinct CDR3 sequences, with 58% seen just once and over 30% held by the top ten. The sample consisted of blood. The receptors were sampled from a man between 60 and 70 years old in good health. Both conserved end residues are part of each CDR3. The D gene is left open where the match is weak. Clone size is given for some rows only: seen once, a few or many times, or a class if the clone is expanded.

TRBV11-2	-	TRBJ2-3	once	CASSSLAGTQYF	TGTGCCAGCAGCTCCCTCGCAGGTACGCAGTATTTT
TRBV5-1	-	TRBJ2-3	-	CASSFRDHESDTQYF	TGCGCCAGCAGCTTCCGGGACCATGAGTCGGATACGCAGTATTTT
TRBV20-1	TRBD2	TRBJ2-7	-	CSARGITSGLPYEQYF	TGCAGTGCTAGGGGGATTACTAGCGGACTACCCTACGAGCAGTACTTC
TRBV4-1	TRBD1	TRBJ2-5	few	CASSQTRQGVGETQYF	TGCGCCAGCAGCCAAACCCGACAGGGGGTCGGAGAGACCCAGTACTTC
TRBV6-1	TRBD1	TRBJ1-5	-	CASSPNGQGVPIRPQHF	TGTGCCAGCAGCCCTAATGGACAGGGGGTCCCAATCAGGCCCCAGCATTTT
TRBV12-3/TRBV12-4	TRBD2	TRBJ2-3	-	CASKRGRGDHTQYF	TGTGCCAGCAAACGCGGCCGGGGGGACCATACGCAGTATTTT
TRBV20-1	-	TRBJ2-5	-	CSAAVHQGETQYF	TGCAGTGCAGCCGTCCACCAAGGGGAGACCCAGTACTTC
TRBV24-1	-	TRBJ2-7	once	CATSDPVRGPSYEQYF	TGTGCCACCAGTGATCCGGTAAGGGGACCCTCCTACGAGCAGTACTTC
TRBV29-1	TRBD1	TRBJ1-2	few	CSVESGGNGYTF	TGCAGCGTTGAATCAGGGGGCAATGGCTACACCTTC
TRBV7-2	TRBD1	TRBJ1-1	-	CASSLIGQGEAFF	TGTGCCAGCAGCTTAATCGGACAGGGTGAAGCTTTCTTT
TRBV2	TRBD1	TRBJ1-6	few	CAGQGATYNSPLHF	TGTGCCGGACAGGGGGCGACCTATAATTCACCCCTCCACTTT
TRBV12-5	-	TRBJ2-3	-	CASGSSGDTQYF	TGTGCTAGTGGTTCCTCCGGAGATACGCAGTATTTT
TRBV5-1	TRBD1	TRBJ2-3	-	CASSLEGQGSTDTQYF	TGCGCCAGCAGCTTAGAGGGACAGGGGAGCACAGATACGCAGTATTTT
TRBV3-1	TRBD1	TRBJ2-4	few	CASSRVGQGIQYF	TGTGCCAGCAGCCGAGTCGGACAGGGCATTCAGTACTTC
TRBV20-1	-	TRBJ1-2	-	CSARKGREGYTF	TGCAGTGCTAGGAAGGGCAGGGAGGGCTACACCTTC
TRBV28	-	TRBJ2-3	few	CASTWGDTQYF	TGTGCCAGCACCTGGGGGGATACGCAGTATTTT
TRBV5-1	-	TRBJ2-3	-	CASSFVSVSDTQYF	TGCGCCAGCAGCTTTGTAAGCGTTTCAGATACGCAGTATTTT
TRBV7-2	TRBD2	TRBJ2-3	-	CASSLVHRGYGTSSDTQYF	TGTGCCAGCAGCTTAGTTCACAGGGGATACGGGACTAGCAGTGATACGCAGTATTTT
TRBV6-6	-	TRBJ2-5	-	CASSYIAGAETQYF	TGTGCCAGCAGTTACATCGCGGGGGCAGAGACCCAGTACTTC
TRBV20-1	TRBD1	TRBJ1-5	-	CSALGQRNQPQHF	TGCAGTGCTCTGGGACAGAGGAATCAGCCCCAGCATTTT
TRBV7-2	TRBD2	TRBJ2-1	once	CASSLGGLAVWDEQFF	TGTGCCAGCAGCTTAGGCGGACTAGCGGTCTGGGATGAGCAGTTCTTC
TRBV7-4	-	TRBJ2-4	-	CASSLEARQGCIQYF	TGTGCCAGCAGCTTAGAAGCCCGCCAGGGCTGCATTCAGTACTTC
TRBV7-8	-	TRBJ2-6	-	CASSAGRDRNGANVLTF	TGTGCCAGCAGCGCAGGGAGGGACAGAAATGGGGCCAACGTCCTGACTTTC
TRBV7-8	TRBD1	TRBJ1-4	-	CASSFWGQGGEKLFF	TGTGCCAGCAGCTTCTGGGGACAGGGTGGTGAAAAACTGTTTTTT
TRBV28	TRBD1	TRBJ1-2	-	CASSFGQAYGYTF	TGTGCCAGCAGTTTTGGACAGGCCTATGGCTACACCTTC
TRBV9	-	TRBJ1-3	-	CASSVEYTSGNTIYF	TGTGCCAGCAGCGTAGAGTACACTTCTGGAAACACCATATATTTT
TRBV4-1	-	TRBJ1-2	-	CASSQEIDGARGYTF	TGCGCCAGCAGCCAAGAGATAGACGGGGCGCGGGGCTACACCTTC
TRBV10-3	TRBD1	TRBJ2-5	once	CAISHGTGGETQYF	TGTGCCATCAGCCACGGGACAGGGGGGGAGACCCAGTACTTC